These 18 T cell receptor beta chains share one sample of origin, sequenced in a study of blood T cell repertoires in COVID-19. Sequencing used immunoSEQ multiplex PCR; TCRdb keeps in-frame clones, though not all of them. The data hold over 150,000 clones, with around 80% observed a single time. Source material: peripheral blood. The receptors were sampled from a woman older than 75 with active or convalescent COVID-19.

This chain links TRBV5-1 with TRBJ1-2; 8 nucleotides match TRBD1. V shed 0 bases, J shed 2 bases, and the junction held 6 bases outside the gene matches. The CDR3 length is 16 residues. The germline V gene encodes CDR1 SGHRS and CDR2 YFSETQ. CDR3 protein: CASSLGQGLKNYGYTF. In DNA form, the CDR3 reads TGCGCCAGCAGCTTGGGACAGGGGTTAAAGAACTATGGCTACACCTTC.

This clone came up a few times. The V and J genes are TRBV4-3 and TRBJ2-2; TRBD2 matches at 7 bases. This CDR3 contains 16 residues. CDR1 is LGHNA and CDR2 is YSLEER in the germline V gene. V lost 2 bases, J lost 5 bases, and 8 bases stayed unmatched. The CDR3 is CASSQSAGRRTGELFF. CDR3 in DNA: TGCGCCAGCAGCCAATCAGCGGGGAGGCGTACCGGGGAGCTGTTTTTT.

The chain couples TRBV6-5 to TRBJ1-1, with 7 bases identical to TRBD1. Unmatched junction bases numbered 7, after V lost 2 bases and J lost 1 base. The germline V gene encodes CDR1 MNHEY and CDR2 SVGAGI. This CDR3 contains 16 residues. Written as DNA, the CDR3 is TGTGCCAGCAGTTACCCGTCAACAGGGGCGAACACTGAAGCTTTCTTT. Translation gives CASSYPSTGANTEAFF.

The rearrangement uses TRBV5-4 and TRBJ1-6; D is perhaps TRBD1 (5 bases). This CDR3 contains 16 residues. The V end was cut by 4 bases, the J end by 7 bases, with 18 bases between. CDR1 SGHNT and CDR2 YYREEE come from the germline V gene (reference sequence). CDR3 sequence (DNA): TGTGCCAGCAGCCCCGGGACTAGCGGAATAAATTCACCCCTCCACTTT. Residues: CASSPGTSGINSPLHF.

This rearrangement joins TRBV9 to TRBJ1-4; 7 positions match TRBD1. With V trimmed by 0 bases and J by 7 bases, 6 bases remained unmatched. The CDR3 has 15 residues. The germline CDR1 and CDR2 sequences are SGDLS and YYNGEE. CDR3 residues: CASSVEGASSEKLFF. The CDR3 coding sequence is TGTGCCAGCAGCGTAGAGGGGGCGAGCAGTGAAAAACTGTTTTTT. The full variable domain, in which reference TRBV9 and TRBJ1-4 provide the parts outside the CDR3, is DSGVTQTPKHLITATGQRVTLRCSPRSGDLSVYWYQQSLDQGLQFLIQYYNGEERAKGNILERFSAQQFPDLHSELNLSSLELGDSALYFCASSVEGASSEKLFFGSGTQLSVL.

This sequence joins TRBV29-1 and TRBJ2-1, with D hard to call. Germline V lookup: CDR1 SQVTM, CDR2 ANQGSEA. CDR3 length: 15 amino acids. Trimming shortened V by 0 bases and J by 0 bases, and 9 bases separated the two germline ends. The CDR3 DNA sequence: TGCAGCGTTGAAGAGAGTTTCGGCTCCTACAATGAGCAGTTCTTC. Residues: CSVEESFGSYNEQFF.

The DNA for the CDR3 is TGTGCCAGCGCTTACAGGGAAAACTATGGCTACACCTTC. Its translation: CASAYRENYGYTF. V usage is TRBV2 and J usage is TRBJ1-2, with a tentative D call TRBD1 (6 bases). Germline V gene lookup returns CDR1 SNHLY and CDR2 FYNNEI. CDR3 length equals 13 residues. V was pared by 8 bases and J by 2 bases, with 12 bases between.

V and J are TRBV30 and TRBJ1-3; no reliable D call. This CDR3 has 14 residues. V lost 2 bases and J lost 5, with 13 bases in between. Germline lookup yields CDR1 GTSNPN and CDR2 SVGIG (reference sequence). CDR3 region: CAWSLTGGRNTIYF. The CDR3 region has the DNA TGTGCCTGGAGTCTAACGGGAGGTAGAAACACCATATATTTT. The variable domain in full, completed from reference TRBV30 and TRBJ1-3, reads SQTIHQWPATLVQPVGSPLSLECTVEGTSNPNLYWYRQAAGRGLQLLFYSVGIGQISSEVPQNLSASRPQDRQFILSSKKLLLSDSGFYLCAWSLTGGRNTIYFGEGSWLTVV.

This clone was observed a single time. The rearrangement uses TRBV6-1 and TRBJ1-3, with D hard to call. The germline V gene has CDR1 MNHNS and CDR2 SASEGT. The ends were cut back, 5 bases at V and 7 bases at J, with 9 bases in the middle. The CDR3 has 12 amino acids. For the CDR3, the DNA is TGTGCCAGCAGTTATCCGGGGAACACCATATATTTT. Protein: CASSYPGNTIYF.

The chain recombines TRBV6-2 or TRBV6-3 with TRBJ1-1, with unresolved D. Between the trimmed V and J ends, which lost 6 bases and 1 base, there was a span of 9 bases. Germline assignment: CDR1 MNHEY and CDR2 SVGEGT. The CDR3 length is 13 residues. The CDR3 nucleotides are TGTGCCAGCAGCCCGGGAGCGAACACTGAAGCTTTCTTT. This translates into CASSPGANTEAFF.

CDR3 amino acids: CASSSGLGNYGYTF. The CDR3 DNA reads TGCGCCAGCAGCTCCGGACTGGGTAACTATGGCTACACCTTC. The V and J genes are TRBV4-3 and TRBJ1-2; unclear D gene. Per the germline V gene, CDR1 is LGHNA and CDR2 is YSLEER. V lost 5 bases to trimming and J lost 1 base, with 11 bases between them. CDR3 length equals 14 residues.

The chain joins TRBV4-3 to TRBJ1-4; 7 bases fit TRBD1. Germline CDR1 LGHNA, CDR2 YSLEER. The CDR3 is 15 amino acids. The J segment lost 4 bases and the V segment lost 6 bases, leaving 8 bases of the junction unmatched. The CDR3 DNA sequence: TGCGCCAGCAGGCCTCAGGGGGGATTTAATGAAAAACTGTTTTTT. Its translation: CASRPQGGFNEKLFF.

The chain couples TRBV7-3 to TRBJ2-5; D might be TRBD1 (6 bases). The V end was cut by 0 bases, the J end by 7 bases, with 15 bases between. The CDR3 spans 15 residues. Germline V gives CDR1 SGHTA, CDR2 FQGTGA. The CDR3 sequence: CASSLTPNPTGTQYF. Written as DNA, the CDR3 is TGTGCCAGCAGCTTAACCCCTAACCCGACAGGGACCCAGTACTTC.

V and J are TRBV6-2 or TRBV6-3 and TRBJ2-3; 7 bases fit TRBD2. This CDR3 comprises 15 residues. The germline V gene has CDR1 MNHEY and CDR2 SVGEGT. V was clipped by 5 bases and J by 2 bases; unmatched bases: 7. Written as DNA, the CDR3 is TGTGCCAGCAGTACGAAGCGGGGCCTCACAGATACGCAGTATTTT. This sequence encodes CASSTKRGLTDTQYF.

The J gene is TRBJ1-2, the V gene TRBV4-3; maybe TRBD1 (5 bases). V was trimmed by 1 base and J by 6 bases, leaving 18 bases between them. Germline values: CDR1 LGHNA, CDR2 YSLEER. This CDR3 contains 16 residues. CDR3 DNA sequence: TGCGCCAGCAGCCAAGGGTCAGGGTTGGGGTTGGATGGCTACACCTTC. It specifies CASSQGSGLGLDGYTF.

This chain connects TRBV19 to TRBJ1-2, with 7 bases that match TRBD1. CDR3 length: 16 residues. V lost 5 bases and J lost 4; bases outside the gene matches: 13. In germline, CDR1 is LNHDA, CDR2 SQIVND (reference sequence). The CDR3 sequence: CASSYRDRVASYGYTF. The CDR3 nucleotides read TGTGCCAGTAGTTACCGAGACAGGGTGGCGTCCTATGGCTACACCTTC.

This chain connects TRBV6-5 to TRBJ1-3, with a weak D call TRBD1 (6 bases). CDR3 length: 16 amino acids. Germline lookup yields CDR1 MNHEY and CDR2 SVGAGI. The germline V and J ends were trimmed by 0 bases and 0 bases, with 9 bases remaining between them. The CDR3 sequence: CASSYSRGNSGNTIYF. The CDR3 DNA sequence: TGTGCCAGCAGTTACTCTAGGGGGAACTCTGGAAACACCATATATTTT.

The CDR3 reads CASSPNAGGYTF. CDR3 bases: TGCGCCAGCAGCCCTAACGCCGGTGGCTACACCTTC. The chain joins TRBV4-1 to TRBJ1-2; D gene unclear. V was clipped by 4 bases and J by 7 bases, with 10 bases between them. Germline loops: CDR1 MGHRA, CDR2 YSYEKL. The CDR3 is 12 residues long.